Listed here are 29 T cell receptor beta chains from one sample, sequenced in a study of blood T cell repertoires in COVID-19. Profiling relied on immunoSEQ multiplex PCR, and the TCRdb table lists in-frame clones only, not all of them. The sample has about 170,000 clones, roughly 86% seen once. The sequenced sample consisted of peripheral blood. The receptors come from a man aged 35 to 55 who had recovered from COVID-19.

The chain combines TRBV7-2 with TRBJ2-7; 12 bases are shared with TRBD2. Germline V gene data show CDR1 as SGHTA and CDR2 as FQGNSA. This CDR3 has 14 amino acids. The junction had 1 base not matched to a gene; V was cut back by 1 base and J by 6 bases. The CDR3 here is CASSLETSGGEQYF. The CDR3 coding sequence is TGTGCCAGCAGCTTAGAGACTAGCGGGGGCGAGCAGTACTTC.

The chain links TRBV6-5 to TRBJ2-7, with TRBD2 matching over 11 bases. The V segment lost 4 bases and the J segment 7 bases; nucleotides outside the gene matches: 6. Germline values: CDR1 MNHEY, CDR2 SVGAGI. This CDR3 has 14 amino acids. The CDR3 DNA reads as TGTGCCAGCAGTTTACTAGCGGGAGCTGGGGAGCAGTACTTC. Translating it yields CASSLLAGAGEQYF.

J is TRBJ2-1 and V is TRBV5-1, with 8 bases that match TRBD2. V was pared by 6 bases and J by 4 bases, with 12 bases of the junction left unmatched. The germline V gene encodes CDR1 SGHRS and CDR2 YFSETQ. The CDR3 runs 16 residues. CDR3 region: CASKTQPTSGYNEQFF. CDR3 sequence (DNA): TGCGCCAGCAAGACCCAACCCACTAGCGGTTACAATGAGCAGTTCTTC.

This clone was counted a single time. The rearrangement links TRBV4-3 to TRBJ1-5; TRBD1 might be the D (5 bases). With 1 base removed from V and 4 bases from J, the gap between germline ends came to 11 bases. The CDR3 totals 15 residues. Germline V lookup: CDR1 LGHNA, CDR2 YSLEER. CDR3 coding DNA: TGCGCCAGCAGCCAAGCCCAGGGCTTTAATCAGCCCCAGCATTTT. It yields the protein CASSQAQGFNQPQHF.

The table lists this clone with a few counts. The V gene is TRBV6-2 or TRBV6-3, the J gene TRBJ1-5; the match to TRBD1 covers 7 bases. Germline-derived CDR1 and CDR2 are MNHEY and SVGEGT. This CDR3 spans 15 amino acids. Trimming removed 6 bases from V and 2 bases from J; junction bases left unmatched: 7. The CDR3 DNA follows: TGTGCCAGCAGCTCCAGACAGGGCCGCAATCAGCCCCAGCATTTT. Its translation: CASSSRQGRNQPQHF.

This clone was picked up one time. V usage is TRBV2 and J usage is TRBJ1-4, with TRBD1 matching 8 bases. V shed 6 bases, J shed 8 bases, and the junction held 8 bases outside the gene matches. In germline, CDR1 is SNHLY, CDR2 FYNNEI. CDR3 length: 14 residues. The CDR3 DNA sequence: TGTGCCAGCAGCAGGGGGCGCGGTGGCGAAAAACTGTTTTTT. This gives the protein CASSRGRGGEKLFF.

This clone was seen only a few times. This sequence joins TRBV2 and TRBJ2-3; D not resolved. V was pared by 6 bases and J by 1 base, with 8 bases between. The length of the CDR3 is 13 residues. CDR1 and CDR2 (germline): SNHLY, FYNNEI. The CDR3 sequence: CASRPTRTDTQYF. The CDR3 DNA reads TGTGCCAGCAGACCGACACGCACAGATACGCAGTATTTT. The full variable domain, in which reference TRBV2 and TRBJ2-3 provide the parts outside the CDR3, is EPEVTQTPSHQVTQMGQEVILRCVPISNHLYFYWYRQILGQKVEFLVSFYNNEISEKSEIFDDQFSVERPDGSNFTLKIRSTKLEDSAMYFCASRPTRTDTQYFGPGTRLTVL.

V gene TRBV27 combines with J gene TRBJ2-2; D gene unclear. Germline-derived CDR1 and CDR2 are MNHEY and SMNVEV (reference sequence). The CDR3 has 13 amino acids. V dropped 0 bases and J dropped 6 bases, with 5 bases sitting between them. CDR3 bases: TGTGCCAGCAGTTTATCGGAGTCCGGGGAGCTGTTTTTT. Translated, it gives CASSLSESGELFF.

The rearrangement links TRBV7-9 to TRBJ1-1, with D perhaps TRBD1 (6 bases). Trimming pared 1 base from V and 5 bases from J, leaving 11 bases between. Germline V lookup: CDR1 SEHNR, CDR2 FQNEAQ (reference sequence). The CDR3 covers 14 residues. The CDR3 loop reads CASSLERGWTEAFF. Here the CDR3 DNA reads TGTGCCAGCAGCTTAGAAAGGGGGTGGACTGAAGCTTTCTTT.

This clone turned up a few times. This chain links TRBV27 with TRBJ2-7; D not certain. The V gene's germline CDR1 is MNHEY and CDR2 SMNVEV (reference sequence). Between the trimmed V and J ends, which lost 4 bases and 5 bases, there was a span of 12 bases. This CDR3 spans 13 amino acids. This CDR3 is CASSSPPFHEQYF. CDR3 nucleotides: TGTGCCAGCAGTTCCCCCCCCTTCCACGAGCAGTACTTC.

The gene calls are TRBV5-1 and TRBJ1-1; TRBD1 agrees at 8 bases. CDR1 is SGHRS, CDR2 YFSETQ, per germline. This CDR3 has 16 residues. J was trimmed by 2 bases and V by 0 bases; bases with no gene match: 6. Here the CDR3 reads CASSLDRGDFNTEAFF. The CDR3, as DNA: TGCGCCAGCAGCTTGGACAGGGGGGACTTTAACACTGAAGCTTTCTTT.

The J gene is TRBJ2-7, the V gene TRBV7-2, with 8 bases lining up with TRBD2. J lost 4 bases, V lost 2 bases, and 4 bases had no gene match. The germline gives CDR1 SGHTA, CDR2 FQGNSA. The CDR3 sequence is 14 residues long. The CDR3 spells CASSLLGLVYEQYF. As DNA, the CDR3 is TGTGCCAGCAGCTTATTGGGACTAGTTTACGAGCAGTACTTC.

V and J are TRBV5-4 and TRBJ2-5; perhaps TRBD2 as D (5 bases). V lost 0 bases and J lost 2, with 23 bases in between. Germline CDR1 reads SGHNT; CDR2 reads YYREEE (reference sequence). The CDR3 loop spans 19 amino acids. CDR3 DNA sequence: TGTGCCAGCAGCTTGGCCGGGGTGGGCCGAACAACGTGGCAAGAGACCCAGTACTTC. Residues: CASSLAGVGRTTWQETQYF.

The chain recombines TRBV5-4 with TRBJ2-7; D gene ambiguous. The CDR3 spans 14 residues. Germline CDR1 SGHNT, CDR2 YYREEE (reference sequence). The V and J ends lost 2 bases and 2 bases respectively, with 11 bases between them. DNA of the CDR3: TGTGCCAGCAGCTTTGGCGGCAACCCCTACGAGCAGTACTTC. This translates into CASSFGGNPYEQYF.

The CDR3 here is CASSSRRGKAYNEQFF. In nucleotides, the CDR3 is TGTGCCAGCAGCTCCCGGCGGGGGAAGGCGTACAATGAGCAGTTCTTC. This sequence joins TRBV13 and TRBJ2-1; TRBD2 matches 7 bases. The V and J ends lost 4 bases and 4 bases, in that order; junction bases with no gene match: 10. Germline lookup yields CDR1 PRHDT and CDR2 FYEKMQ (reference sequence). The CDR3 is 16 residues long. Looking up the rest from reference TRBV13 and TRBJ2-1 gives the full variable domain: AAGVIQSPRHLIKEKRETATLKCYPIPRHDTVYWYQQGPGQDPQFLISFYEKMQSDKGSIPDRFSAQQFSDYHSELNMSSLELGDSALYFCASSSRRGKAYNEQFFGPGTRLTVL.

The V call is TRBV7-2, the J call TRBJ1-6; no clear D. Germline V gene lookup returns CDR1 SGHTA and CDR2 FQGNSA. The ends were cut back, 1 base at V and 9 bases at J, with 13 bases in the middle. The CDR3 extends over 15 amino acids. CDR3 sequence: CASSLGPLGSSPLHF. In DNA form, the CDR3 reads TGTGCCAGCAGCTTAGGACCCCTTGGGAGTTCACCCCTCCACTTT. Drawing the rest from reference TRBV7-2 and TRBJ1-6, the complete variable domain is GAGVSQSPSNKVTEKGKDVELRCDPISGHTALYWYRQSLGQGLEFLIYFQGNSAPDKSGLPSDRFSAERTGGSVSTLTIQRTQQEDSAVYLCASSLGPLGSSPLHFGNGTRLTVT.

The V call is TRBV24-1, the J call TRBJ2-3; TRBD1 matches 7 bases. In germline, CDR1 is KGHDR, CDR2 SFDVKD. Trimming at V came to 12 bases and at J to 2 bases, leaving 4 bases not matched to a gene. CDR3 size: 12 residues. CDR3 DNA sequence: TGTGCCGCCGGACAGGACACAGATACGCAGTATTTT. This translates into CAAGQDTDTQYF.

The sample holds one count of this clone. The chain recombines TRBV4-3 with TRBJ1-2; 8 positions match TRBD1. V trimming: 4 bases; J trimming: 6 bases; junction bases outside the gene matches: 13. The CDR3 has 16 amino acids. The V gene's germline CDR1 is LGHNA and CDR2 YSLEER. The chain's CDR3 is CASSPNTQGARNGYTF. The DNA of the CDR3 is TGCGCCAGCAGCCCCAACACCCAGGGGGCCAGGAATGGCTACACCTTC.

V usage is TRBV6-4 and J usage is TRBJ2-7; D is ambiguous. The germline gives CDR1 MRHNA, CDR2 SNTAGT. This CDR3 has 12 residues. The ends were cut back, 7 bases at V and 1 base at J, with 8 bases in the middle. CDR3 loop: CASTLRSYEQYF. CDR3 coding DNA: TGTGCCAGCACCCTGAGGTCCTACGAGCAGTACTTC.

V is TRBV10-3 and J is TRBJ2-7, with D perhaps TRBD2 (6 bases). The CDR3 is made up of 15 amino acids. V lost 2 bases, J lost 3 bases, and 14 bases lay in between. Looked up from germline, CDR1 is ENHRY and CDR2 is SYGVKD. CDR3 sequence: CAISEIGSLHYEQYF. DNA for the CDR3: TGTGCCATCAGTGAGATCGGGAGTCTGCACTACGAGCAGTACTTC.

The genes are TRBV3-1 (or the pseudogene TRBV3-2) and TRBJ1-1; 7 bases agree with TRBD1. Unmatched junction bases numbered 4, after V lost 6 bases and J lost 0 bases. This CDR3 has 14 residues. Germline values: CDR1 LGHDT, CDR2 YNNKEL (reference sequence). This CDR3 reads CASSQGQLNTEAFF. The DNA for the CDR3 is TGTGCCAGCAGTCAGGGACAGCTGAACACTGAAGCTTTCTTT.

The CDR3 here is CASSTGTGLNEQFF. DNA for the CDR3: TGTGCCAGCAGTACCGGGACAGGGCTCAATGAGCAGTTCTTC. The chain uses TRBV6-2 or TRBV6-3 and TRBJ2-1; 9 bases line up with TRBD1. CDR1 is MNHEY, CDR2 SVGEGT, per germline. The CDR3 runs to 14 residues. V lost 5 bases to trimming and J lost 6 bases; unmatched junction nucleotides: 5.

This chain joins TRBV7-2 and TRBJ2-7, with TRBD2 matching 8 bases. The CDR3 length is 13 residues. V gave up 6 bases and J gave up 6 bases; unmatched junction bases: 7. In germline, CDR1 is SGHTA, CDR2 FQGNSA. The CDR3 here is CASSPGTRVEQYF. The CDR3 nucleotides read TGTGCCAGCAGTCCCGGGACTAGAGTCGAGCAGTACTTC.

The V call is TRBV5-4, the J call TRBJ2-7; D uncertain. CDR1 is SGHNT and CDR2 is YYREEE in the germline V gene (reference sequence). This CDR3 has 15 residues. V shed 0 bases and J shed 5 bases, with 15 bases lying between them. The CDR3 sequence is CASSLGLNSRDEQYF. CDR3 sequence (DNA): TGTGCCAGCAGCTTGGGACTTAACTCCCGCGACGAGCAGTACTTC.

V and J are TRBV6-2 or TRBV6-3 and TRBJ2-1; 9 nucleotides match TRBD2. There are 14 residues in the CDR3. J was trimmed by 8 bases and V by 4 bases; bases with no gene match: 6. CDR1 and CDR2 (germline): MNHEY, SVGEGT. CDR3 region: CASSWGGGAYEQFF. Written as DNA, the CDR3 is TGTGCCAGCAGTTGGGGCGGGGGGGCCTATGAGCAGTTCTTC.

This clone was detected a few times. The genes are TRBV14 and TRBJ1-6; 10 bases match TRBD1. The CDR3 is 15 residues long. Per the germline V gene, CDR1 is SGHDN and CDR2 is FVKESK. Trimming removed 3 bases from V and 8 bases from J; junction bases left unmatched: 4. CDR3 sequence reads: CASSHHGTGDSPLHF. The CDR3 nucleotides are TGTGCCAGCAGCCACCATGGGACAGGGGATTCACCCCTCCACTTT.

The gene calls are TRBV9 and TRBJ1-1; D might be TRBD1 (5 bases). V was shortened by 2 bases and J by 4 bases, with 12 bases between the two germline ends. The CDR3 consists of 14 residues. In germline, CDR1 is SGDLS, CDR2 YYNGEE. The CDR3 DNA follows: TGTGCCAGCAGCGTGGTTCCGGGGGGCACTGAAGCTTTCTTT. This gives the protein CASSVVPGGTEAFF.

The chain is built from TRBV6-6 and TRBJ1-6; D remains unclear. V lost 2 bases and J lost 10, with 12 bases in between. The CDR3 has 14 residues. From germline, CDR1 is MNHNY and CDR2 SVGAGI (reference sequence). The CDR3 loop is CASSYEGPRSPLHF. The CDR3 DNA reads TGTGCCAGCAGTTACGAGGGCCCCCGATCACCCCTCCACTTT.

Only a few counts were recorded for this clone. This chain uses TRBV20-1 with TRBJ2-1, with no clear D. Germline V CDR1 and CDR2: DFQATT, SNEGSKA (reference sequence). The CDR3 runs to 14 residues. The germline V and J ends were trimmed by 3 bases and 0 bases, with 9 bases remaining between them. CDR3 DNA: TGCAGTGCTAGTGTCCGGTACTCCTACAATGAGCAGTTCTTC. Its protein is CSASVRYSYNEQFF.